One and the same sample provided the 20 T cell receptor beta chains below, sequenced in a study of T cell responses to AZD1222 COVID-19 vaccine. Only in-frame clones appear in the TCRdb table, and some are missing; sequencing was by immunoSEQ multiplex PCR. This sample has some 82,000 clones, with approximately 90% found just once. The sample consisted of peripheral blood, taken on day 0 of AZD1222 vaccination. All receptors come from an adult in good health.

The chain joins TRBV5-4 to TRBJ1-2; no definite D call. The germline V gene encodes CDR1 SGHNT and CDR2 YYREEE (reference sequence). Trimming pared 4 bases from V and 6 bases from J, leaving 19 bases between. The CDR3 contains 15 residues. CDR3 sequence: CASSKASGRVDGYTF. The DNA for the CDR3 is TGTGCCAGCAGCAAGGCTTCCGGTAGGGTAGATGGCTACACCTTC.

This rearrangement joins TRBV5-1 to TRBJ2-3; no definite D call. V shed 0 bases and J shed 1 base, with 12 bases lying between them. The germline CDR1 and CDR2 sequences are SGHRS and YFSETQ. The CDR3 totals 16 residues. CDR3 sequence: CASSLGRPDGTDTQYF. The CDR3 DNA is TGCGCCAGCAGCTTGGGACGCCCCGACGGCACAGATACGCAGTATTTT.

J is TRBJ1-6 and V is TRBV19; the D is unclear. Trimming removed 3 bases at V and 13 bases at J, with 19 bases between. CDR1 and CDR2 from the germline V gene are LNHDA and SQIVND (reference sequence). The CDR3 is 15 amino acids. For the CDR3, the DNA is TGTGCCAGTAGTATCGGTAGGCAGGAGGCCCAGCCCCTCCACTTT. Translated, it gives CASSIGRQEAQPLHF. The full variable domain, its missing parts supplied by reference TRBV19 and TRBJ1-6, is DGGITQSPKYLFRKEGQNVTLSCEQNLNHDAMYWYRQDPGQGLRLIYYSQIVNDFQKGDIAEGYSVSREKKESFPLTVTSAQKNPTAFYLCASSIGRQEAQPLHFGNGTRLTVT.

This chain connects TRBV7-9 to TRBJ1-3; no clear D. Germline V CDR1 and CDR2: SEHNR, FQNEAQ (reference sequence). This CDR3 spans 14 amino acids. Trimming pared 5 bases from V and 0 bases from J, leaving 8 bases between. CDR3: CASSKRDSGNTIYF. The CDR3, as DNA: TGTGCCAGCAGCAAAAGGGACTCTGGAAACACCATATATTTT.

The chain links TRBV5-6 to TRBJ2-2; possible D gene TRBD1, 5 bases. Germline lookup yields CDR1 SGHDT and CDR2 YYEEEE. There are 18 residues in the CDR3. Trimming cost V 4 bases and J 0 bases, with 19 bases left between them. The CDR3 bases are TGTGCCAGCAGCGGCGGACACGGTTCCTTCGCGAACACCGGGGAGCTGTTTTTT. Residues: CASSGGHGSFANTGELFF.

This chain connects TRBV13 to TRBJ2-5, with unresolved D. Looked up from germline, CDR1 is PRHDT and CDR2 is FYEKMQ (reference sequence). This CDR3 has 16 residues. The germline V and J ends were trimmed by 5 bases and 0 bases, with 16 bases remaining between them. DNA for the CDR3: TGTGCCAGCAGCCGCCTTTCGCCCTTGAACCAAGAGACCCAGTACTTC. As protein: CASSRLSPLNQETQYF.

This rearrangement joins TRBV9 to TRBJ2-2, with 8 bases identical to TRBD1. CDR3 length: 16 residues. Germline CDR1 SGDLS, CDR2 YYNGEE. V shed 3 bases and J 6 bases; nucleotides not matched to a gene: 10. In nucleotides, the CDR3 is TGTGCCAGCAGCGGACGACAGGGGTTACGTTCCGGGGAGCTGTTTTTT. This sequence encodes CASSGRQGLRSGELFF.

This chain uses TRBV7-2 with TRBJ1-1; D is unresolved. The germline gives CDR1 SGHTA, CDR2 FQGNSA. V was pared by 5 bases and J by 0 bases, with 7 bases between. The CDR3 is 13 residues long. CDR3: CASSERMNTEAFF. The CDR3 DNA sequence: TGTGCCAGCAGCGAAAGGATGAACACTGAAGCTTTCTTT. The whole variable domain, filled in from reference TRBV7-2 and TRBJ1-1, reads GAGVSQSPSNKVTEKGKDVELRCDPISGHTALYWYRQSLGQGLEFLIYFQGNSAPDKSGLPSDRFSAERTGGSVSTLTIQRTQQEDSAVYLCASSERMNTEAFFGQGTRLTVV.

The gene calls are TRBV6-6 and TRBJ2-6, with 9 bases lining up with TRBD1. The trim removed 7 bases at V and 4 bases at J, leaving 8 bases unmatched. Germline loops: CDR1 MNHNY, CDR2 SVGAGI (reference sequence). This CDR3 spans 16 amino acids. In DNA form, the CDR3 reads TGTGCCAGCATACTACAGGGGGCACGAGGGGCCAACGTCCTGACTTTC. Encoded protein: CASILQGARGANVLTF.

This sequence joins TRBV7-9 and TRBJ1-2; the D is unclear. The V and J ends lost 0 bases and 0 bases respectively, with 8 bases between them. The germline V gene encodes CDR1 SEHNR and CDR2 FQNEAQ (reference sequence). This CDR3 has 15 residues. In DNA, the CDR3 is TGTGCCAGCAGCTTAGCTTCCAGCTCTAACTATGGCTACACCTTC. Amino acid sequence: CASSLASSSNYGYTF.

The V call is TRBV6-1, the J call TRBJ1-3; tentative D call: TRBD1 (6 bases). V was pared by 2 bases and J by 4 bases, with 9 bases between. The CDR3 covers 14 residues. Germline loops: CDR1 MNHNS, CDR2 SASEGT. CDR3: CASSETGQGNTIYF. The CDR3 bases are TGTGCCAGCAGTGAAACCGGACAGGGAAACACCATATATTTT.

The rearrangement uses TRBV6-2 or TRBV6-3 and TRBJ2-1; D not certain. The CDR3 runs 15 residues. V lost 0 bases and J lost 6, with 12 bases in between. Germline CDR1 MNHEY, CDR2 SVGEGT. CDR3 residues: CASSYSVQAGNEQFF. The CDR3 region has the DNA TGTGCCAGCAGTTACTCGGTGCAGGCAGGCAATGAGCAGTTCTTC.

V gene TRBV9 combines with J gene TRBJ2-5, with 10 nucleotides matching TRBD2. There are 20 residues in the CDR3. Germline CDR1 and CDR2: SGDLS and YYNGEE. With V trimmed by 0 bases and J by 0 bases, 14 bases remained unmatched. Here the CDR3 DNA reads TGTGCCAGCAGCGTAGGCCCAAAGCGGGGGGGCTTGCTTTACCAAGAGACCCAGTACTTC. Amino acid sequence: CASSVGPKRGGLLYQETQYF. Full variable domain (remainder filled in from reference TRBV9 and TRBJ2-5): DSGVTQTPKHLITATGQRVTLRCSPRSGDLSVYWYQQSLDQGLQFLIQYYNGEERAKGNILERFSAQQFPDLHSELNLSSLELGDSALYFCASSVGPKRGGLLYQETQYFGPGTRLLVL.

The V gene is TRBV15, the J gene TRBJ2-2, with 8 positions matching TRBD1. After removal of 0 bases from V and 7 bases from J, the junction contained 13 bases not matched to a gene. The CDR3 totals 18 residues. Germline assignment: CDR1 LNHNV and CDR2 YYDKDF (reference sequence). In DNA form, the CDR3 reads TGTGCCACCAGCAGAGATTGGATTGGGGCAGGGGGCAGCGGGGAGCTGTTTTTT. It encodes CATSRDWIGAGGSGELFF.

This rearrangement joins TRBV29-1 to TRBJ1-2; tentative D call: TRBD1 (5 bases). The germline V gene encodes CDR1 SQVTM and CDR2 ANQGSEA. V was cut by 4 bases and J by 4 bases, with 10 bases left in between. The CDR3 is made up of 12 amino acids. In DNA, the CDR3 is TGCAGCGTTGCTCCGGGACTCTATGGCTACACCTTC. Amino acids: CSVAPGLYGYTF.

Here the CDR3 reads CATRLQGEAFF. The CDR3 bases are TGTGCCACCAGGCTACAGGGTGAAGCTTTCTTT. The chain couples TRBV6-5 to TRBJ1-1; D perhaps matches TRBD1 (6 bases). The CDR3 runs 11 residues. The germline V and J ends were trimmed by 10 bases and 7 bases, with 13 bases remaining between them. CDR1 and CDR2 from the germline V gene are MNHEY and SVGAGI.

The chain combines TRBV6-5 with TRBJ2-4, with a tentative D call TRBD1 (6 bases). Germline V gives CDR1 MNHEY, CDR2 SVGAGI. There are 13 residues in the CDR3. V dropped 7 bases and J dropped 13 bases, with 20 bases sitting between them. CDR3 protein: CASNRRDIGLQYF. The CDR3 region has the DNA TGTGCCAGCAACCGTCGGGACATCGGGTTGCAGTACTTC.

The gene calls are TRBV14 and TRBJ1-2; D remains unclear. V shed 0 bases and J shed 7 bases, with 9 bases lying between them. CDR1 is SGHDN and CDR2 is FVKESK in the germline V gene. The CDR3 has 13 residues. In DNA form, the CDR3 reads TGTGCCAGCAGCCAAGAAAGGATTCTTGGCTACACCTTC. It codes for CASSQERILGYTF.

This rearrangement joins TRBV21-1 to TRBJ2-4; TRBD2 was called by the table and not checked on the DNA. TRBV21-1 is recorded as a pseudogene. The CDR3 spans 15 residues. CDR3 nucleotides: TGTGCCACCTCTCCCCAAGCGGGGGGCAAAAACATTCAGTACTTC. Its translation: CATSPQAGGKNIQYF.

The chain is built from TRBV7-3 and TRBJ1-1; 7 positions agree with TRBD1. The CDR3 runs 15 residues. The germline gives CDR1 SGHTA, CDR2 FQGTGA. The trim removed 4 bases at V and 4 bases at J, leaving 9 bases unmatched. CDR3 bases: TGTGCCAGCAGCTCTACCAAGGGGGCGGCCACTGAAGCTTTCTTT. Translating it yields CASSSTKGAATEAFF.